These 11 T cell receptor beta chains share one sample of origin, sequenced in a study of blood T cell repertoires in COVID-19. TCRdb keeps only in-frame clones here, not all; method: immunoSEQ multiplex PCR. The sample contains 490,000 or so clones, approximately 90% of which appear only once. Sequences were obtained from PBMCs or T cells enriched from blood (not recorded which). Source of these receptors: a woman aged 60-70 years who had recovered from COVID-19.

This sequence joins TRBV30 and TRBJ1-1; D is perhaps TRBD1 (5 bases). V lost 0 bases to trimming and J lost 6 bases, with 14 bases between them. The CDR3 has 14 amino acids. Germline V gene sequence: CDR1 GTSNPN, CDR2 SVGIG (reference sequence). CDR3 nucleotide sequence: TGTGCCTGGAGTGTGGGGGGGAGCGTCGCTGAAGCTTTCTTT. Translation gives CAWSVGGSVAEAFF.

The rearrangement joins TRBV24-1 to TRBJ1-1; the D is unclear. V dropped 3 bases and J dropped 0 bases, with 4 bases sitting between them. Germline V gene lookup returns CDR1 KGHDR and CDR2 SFDVKD. CDR3 length equals 13 residues. The CDR3 loop reads CATSDNLNTEAFF. Here the CDR3 DNA reads TGTGCCACCAGTGATAACTTGAACACTGAAGCTTTCTTT.

The rearrangement links TRBV29-1 to TRBJ2-3; D is perhaps TRBD1 (5 bases). CDR1 SQVTM and CDR2 ANQGSEA come from the germline V gene. CDR3 length: 13 residues. The germline V and J ends were trimmed by 1 base and 3 bases, with 8 bases remaining between them. CDR3 protein: CSVEVSGTDTQYF. The CDR3 nucleotides read TGCAGCGTTGAAGTTTCAGGGACAGATACGCAGTATTTT.

This clone was picked up a small number of times. This chain links TRBV2 with TRBJ1-5, with 9 positions matching TRBD1. V lost 5 bases, J lost 5 bases, and 7 bases stayed unmatched. The CDR3 sequence is 15 residues long. The germline V gene encodes CDR1 SNHLY and CDR2 FYNNEI. The CDR3 here is CASSPDGQGHQPQHF. In DNA form, the CDR3 reads TGTGCCAGCAGTCCCGATGGACAGGGGCATCAGCCCCAGCATTTT.

This clone was seen only once. The CDR3 nucleotides are TGCGCCAGCAGTGAGTCGACTCGAGGACTAGCGGTAAAAATCGAGCAGTTCTTC. It specifies CASSESTRGLAVKIEQFF. This chain uses TRBV10-1 with TRBJ2-1; 10 bases line up with TRBD2. Germline CDR1 reads WNHNN; CDR2 reads SYGVQD (reference sequence). The CDR3 has 18 amino acids. V lost 0 bases to trimming and J lost 10 bases; unmatched junction nucleotides: 15.

V is TRBV10-2 and J is TRBJ1-2; D not resolved. The CDR3 sequence is 13 residues long. Germline CDR1 WSHSY, CDR2 SAAADI. Trimming removed 6 bases from V and 3 bases from J, with 11 bases in between. The CDR3: CASSAGKYYGYTF. DNA for the CDR3: TGCGCCAGCAGCGCGGGAAAGTACTATGGCTACACCTTC.

The CDR3 region is CASSAQSGNTIYF. The CDR3 nucleotides are TGTGCCAGCAGCGCCCAGTCTGGAAACACCATATATTTT. This chain uses TRBV9 with TRBJ1-3, with D unresolved. Germline V gene sequence: CDR1 SGDLS, CDR2 YYNGEE. Trimming removed 3 bases from V and 1 base from J, with 5 bases in between. CDR3 size: 13 residues.

This clone is a singleton in its sample. The junction differs from germline at one of its ends, possibly a read error. The J gene is TRBJ2-1, the V gene TRBV11-2, with TRBD1 identical over 8 bases. CDR3 size: 13 residues. From germline, CDR1 is SGHAT and CDR2 FQNNGV. CDR3 DNA: TGTGCCAGCAGTTTTGGACAGGGCGGAGTAGGGATCTTC. Encoded protein: CASSFGQGGVGIF.

This chain links TRBV9 with TRBJ2-1; 10 bases agree with TRBD1. The trim removed 0 bases at V and 9 bases at J, leaving 6 bases unmatched. The CDR3 is 15 amino acids. Per the germline V gene, CDR1 is SGDLS and CDR2 is YYNGEE. Here the CDR3 DNA reads TGTGCCAGCAGCGTAGATGGGACAGGGGTCGCTGAGCAGTTCTTC. This translates into CASSVDGTGVAEQFF.

V is TRBV24-1 and J is TRBJ2-3; 9 bases match TRBD1. The CDR3 contains 18 residues. From germline, CDR1 is KGHDR and CDR2 SFDVKD. The junction had 6 bases not matched to a gene; V was cut back by 0 bases and J by 0 bases. This CDR3 is CATSDLTTGQGSTDTQYF. The CDR3 DNA sequence: TGTGCCACCAGTGATTTGACTACGGGACAGGGAAGCACAGATACGCAGTATTTT.

This clone was observed a handful of times. The chain employs TRBV10-3 and TRBJ2-1; 10 bases match TRBD1. Trimming removed 3 bases from V and 3 bases from J; junction bases left unmatched: 17. Germline values: CDR1 ENHRY, CDR2 SYGVKD. This CDR3 has 20 amino acids. This CDR3 is CAISEGETASGDRGYNEQFF. CDR3 bases: TGTGCCATCAGTGAAGGGGAAACGGCTTCTGGGGACAGGGGCTACAATGAGCAGTTCTTC.